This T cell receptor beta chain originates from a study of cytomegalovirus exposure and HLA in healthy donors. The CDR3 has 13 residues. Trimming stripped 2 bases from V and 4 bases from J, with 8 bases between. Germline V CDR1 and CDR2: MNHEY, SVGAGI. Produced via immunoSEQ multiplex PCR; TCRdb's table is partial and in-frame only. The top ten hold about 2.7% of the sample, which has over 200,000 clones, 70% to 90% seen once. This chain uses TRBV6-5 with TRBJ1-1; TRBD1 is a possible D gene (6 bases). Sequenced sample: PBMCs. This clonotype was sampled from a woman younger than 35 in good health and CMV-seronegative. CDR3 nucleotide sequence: TGTGCCAGCAGTTACGGACAGACCACTGAAGCTTTCTTT. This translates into CASSYGQTTEAFF.